This T cell receptor (beta chain) appears in the sequencing data of a study of cytomegalovirus exposure and HLA in healthy donors. General observations from the study: Reported findings show TCR beta sequences accurately forecast HLA-A and HLA-B alleles in most subjects. In an earlier analysis, in some 500 donors, most V segments appeared productive either ~87% or ~30% of the time.

Remarks on this clone: Its specificity is unknown.

Germline assignment: CDR1 SGHVS and CDR2 FQNEAQ. Losses at the gene ends were 0 bases for V and 4 bases for J; bases not matched to a gene: 11. The CDR3 runs 17 residues. Amplification used 60 Vbeta primers and 13 Jbeta primers. Clones were sequenced by immunoSEQ multiplex PCR, and TCRdb holds only the in-frame ones, with some missing. The sample yields some 200,000 clones, over 75% seen once. The sequence was collected from a boy aged 2-9 years in good health and CMV-seronegative. The chain links TRBV7-8 to TRBJ2-5, with 7 bases identical to TRBD2. The material sequenced was PBMCs. CDR3 sequence (DNA): TGTGCCAGCAGCTTAGCGAGGTTTGCGGGGGACGGAGAGACCCAGTACTTC. It translates to CASSLARFAGDGETQYF.